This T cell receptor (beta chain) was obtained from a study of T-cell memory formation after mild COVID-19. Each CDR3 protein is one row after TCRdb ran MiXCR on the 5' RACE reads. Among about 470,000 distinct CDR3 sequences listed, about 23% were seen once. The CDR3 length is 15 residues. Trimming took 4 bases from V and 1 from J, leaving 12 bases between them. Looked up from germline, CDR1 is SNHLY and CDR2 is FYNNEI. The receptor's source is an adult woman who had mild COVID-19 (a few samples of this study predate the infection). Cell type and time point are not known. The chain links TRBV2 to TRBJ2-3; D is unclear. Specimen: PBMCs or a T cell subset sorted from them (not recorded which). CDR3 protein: CASSAHRQGTDTQYF. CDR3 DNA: TGTGCCAGCAGTGCTCACAGACAAGGCACAGATACGCAGTATTTT.